The present T cell receptor (beta chain) was sequenced within a study of response to subunit inactivated influenza vaccine. TCRdb re-called the RT-PCR reads through MiXCR, storing one row per CDR3 protein. The data hold 600,000 to 850,000 distinct CDR3 sequences, with 14% observed a single time. This clonotype was seen a handful of times. The antigen remains undetermined. With 4 bases clipped from V and 3 bases from J, the junction kept 5 bases outside the gene matches. Germline V gene data show CDR1 as LGHNA and CDR2 as YSLEER. The CDR3 contains 14 residues. Study-wide points: Authors suggested seasonal influenza vaccinations each recruit few new T cells.

This chain connects TRBV4-3 to TRBJ2-7; 8 nucleotides agree with TRBD1. Sequenced here: PBMCs from blood, sampled 14 days before vaccination. This sequence originates from a man aged 50 to 60 who received an inactivated influenza vaccine. CDR3 coding DNA: TGCGCCAGCAGCCCATCTGACAGGGGCTACGAGCAGTACTTC. Residues: CASSPSDRGYEQYF.